This T cell receptor beta chain was identified in a study of T cells in Graves' hyperthyroidism and ophthalmopathy. The CDR3 totals 17 residues. Germline values: CDR1 MDHEN, CDR2 SYDVKM. The V segment lost 7 bases and the J segment 1 base; nucleotides outside the gene matches: 13. This clonotype was counted many times. Its antigen is unknown. Notes on the study in general: The blood repertoire included most of the expanded thyroid clonotypes above 0.001. Ophthalmopathy onset followed model prediction by a median roughly 6.5 months.

RNA transcripts served as the template for amplifying TCR beta CDR3 regions. The HTBI primer set drove a first-round RT-PCR of the TCR CDR3. MiXCR, applied by TCRdb to the multiplex PCR reads, yields one record per CDR3 protein. The data hold 640,000 or so distinct CDR3 sequences, with approximately 15% observed a single time. Diagnosing involved the use of clinical symptoms, serum thyroxine and TRAb, thyroid ultrasound and orbital computed tomography. The sequence came from a woman under 30 with Graves' ophthalmopathy. The chain combines TRBV28 with TRBJ2-1; TRBD2 agrees at 7 bases. Specimen: blood. The CDR3 DNA reads TGTGCCAGCAAAATCCCACACGGGCGGGGGTCCTACAATGAGCAGTTCTTC. This encodes CASKIPHGRGSYNEQFF.